This record covers a single TCR beta chain. Its antigen is not identified. This entry is derived from a study of beta chain features in type 1 diabetes. Study findings and constraints: Moderate but significant shortening of TCRB CDR3s was recorded in all four CD4+ subsets from Type 1 diabetes patients.

Expressed TCRB transcripts got sequenced, as all isolated RNA was reverse transcribed. Produced via immunoSEQ multiplex PCR; TCRdb's table is partial and in-frame only. The sample carries under 200,000 clones, about 8.3% recorded once. This CDR3 is built from 12 residues. The germline V gene encodes CDR1 WSHSY and CDR2 SAAADI. V was pared by 2 bases and J by 5 bases, with 6 bases between. The TCR was taken from a woman between 18 and 29 years old with type 1 diabetes. The sample was central memory CD4+ T cells from blood. This chain uses TRBV10-2 with TRBJ1-1; no reliable D call. The CDR3 spells CASSEIGTEAFF. The CDR3 bases are TGCGCCAGCAGTGAGATCGGGACTGAAGCTTTCTTT.